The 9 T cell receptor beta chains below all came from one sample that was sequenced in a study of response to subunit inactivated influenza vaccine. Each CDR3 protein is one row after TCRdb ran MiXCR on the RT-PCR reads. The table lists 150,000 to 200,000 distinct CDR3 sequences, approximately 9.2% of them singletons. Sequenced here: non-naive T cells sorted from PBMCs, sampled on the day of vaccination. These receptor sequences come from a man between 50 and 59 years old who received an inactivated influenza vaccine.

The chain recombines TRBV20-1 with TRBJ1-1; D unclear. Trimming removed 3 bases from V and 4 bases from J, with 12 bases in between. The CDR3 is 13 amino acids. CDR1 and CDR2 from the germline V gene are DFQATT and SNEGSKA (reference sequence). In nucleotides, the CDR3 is TGCAGTGCTAGGTACAACCGGGGCACTGAAGCTTTCTTT. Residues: CSARYNRGTEAFF.

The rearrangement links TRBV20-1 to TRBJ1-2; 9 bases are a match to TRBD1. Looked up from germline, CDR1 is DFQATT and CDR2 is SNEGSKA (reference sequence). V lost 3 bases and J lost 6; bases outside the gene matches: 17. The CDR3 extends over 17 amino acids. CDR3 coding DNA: TGCAGTGCTAGCCCGCTGGGATTGGGGACAGGGTCAAATGGCTACACCTTC. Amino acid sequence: CSASPLGLGTGSNGYTF.

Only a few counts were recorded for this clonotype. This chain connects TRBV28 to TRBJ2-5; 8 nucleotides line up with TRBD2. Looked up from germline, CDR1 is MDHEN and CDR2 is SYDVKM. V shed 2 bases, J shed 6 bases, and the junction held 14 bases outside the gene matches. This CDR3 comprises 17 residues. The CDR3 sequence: CASSLVVGGVPLKTQYF. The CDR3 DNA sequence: TGTGCCAGCAGTTTAGTGGTCGGGGGGGTCCCCCTAAAGACCCAGTACTTC.

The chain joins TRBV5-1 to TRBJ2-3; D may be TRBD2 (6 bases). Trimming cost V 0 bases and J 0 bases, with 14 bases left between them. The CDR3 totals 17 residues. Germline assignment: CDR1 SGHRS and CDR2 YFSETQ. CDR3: CASSLAPSASSTDTQYF. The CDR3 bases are TGCGCCAGCAGCTTGGCCCCTAGCGCTTCTAGCACAGATACGCAGTATTTT. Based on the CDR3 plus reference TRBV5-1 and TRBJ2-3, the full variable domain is KAGVTQTPRYLIKTRGQQVTLSCSPISGHRSVSWYQQTPGQGLQFLFEYFSETQRNKGNFPGRFSGRQFSNSRSEMNVSTLELGDSALYLCASSLAPSASSTDTQYFGPGTRLTVL.

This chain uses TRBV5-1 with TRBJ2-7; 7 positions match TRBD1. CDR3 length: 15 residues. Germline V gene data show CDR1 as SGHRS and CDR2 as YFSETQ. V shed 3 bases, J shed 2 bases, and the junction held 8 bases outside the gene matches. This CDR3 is CASSSTNRGTYEQYF. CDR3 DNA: TGCGCCAGCAGCTCGACCAACAGGGGAACCTACGAGCAGTACTTC.

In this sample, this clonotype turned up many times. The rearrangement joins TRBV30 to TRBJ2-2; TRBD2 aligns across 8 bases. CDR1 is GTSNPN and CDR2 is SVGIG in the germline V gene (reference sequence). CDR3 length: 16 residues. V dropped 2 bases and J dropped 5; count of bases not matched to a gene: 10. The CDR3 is CAWSPSLTSETGELFF. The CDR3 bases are TGTGCCTGGAGTCCTTCCCTGACTAGCGAGACCGGGGAGCTGTTTTTT.

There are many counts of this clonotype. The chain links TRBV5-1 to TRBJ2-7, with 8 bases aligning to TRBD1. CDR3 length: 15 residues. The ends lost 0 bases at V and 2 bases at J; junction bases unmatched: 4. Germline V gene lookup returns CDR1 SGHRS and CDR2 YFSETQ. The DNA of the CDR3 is TGCGCCAGCAGCTTGGGATCAGGGGGCACCTACGAGCAGTACTTC. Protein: CASSLGSGGTYEQYF.

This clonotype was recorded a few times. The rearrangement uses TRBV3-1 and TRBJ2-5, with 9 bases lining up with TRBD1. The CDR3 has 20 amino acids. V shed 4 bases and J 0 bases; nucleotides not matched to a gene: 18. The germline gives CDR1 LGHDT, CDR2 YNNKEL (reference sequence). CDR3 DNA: TGTGCCAGCAGCCGAGAGAAACCCGGGACAGGGCTCTGGTACCAAGAGACCCAGTACTTC. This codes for CASSREKPGTGLWYQETQYF.

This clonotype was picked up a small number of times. The CDR3, as DNA: TGTGCCAGCAGCTCCGGCGGGACATACAATCAGCCCCAGCATTTT. Protein sequence: CASSSGGTYNQPQHF. This chain links TRBV5-6 with TRBJ1-5; tentative D call: TRBD1 (6 bases). Trimming left V 3 bases short and J 3 bases short, with 13 bases between. This CDR3 is 15 amino acids long. The germline gives CDR1 SGHDT, CDR2 YYEEEE.